Sequencing of this T cell receptor (beta chain) was carried out in a study of glioma-infiltrating T cells. This clonotype appeared many times. Its target is not known. Notes on the study in general: Above-expected tissue-blood divergence occurred in all gliomas, most in low-grade ones. Only very few CDR3 sequences appeared in both tissue and blood.

The CDR3 loop spans 15 amino acids. Germline V gene lookup returns CDR1 SGHAT and CDR2 FQNNGV. With 1 base removed from V and 1 base from J, the gap between germline ends came to 5 bases. Amplification of TCR alpha and beta CDR3 regions from RNA used iRepertoire nested multiplex PCR. Tissue mRNA or PBMC total RNA, roughly 85-450 ng, went into one-step reverse transcription and amplification. TCRdb reprocessed the multiplex PCR reads via MiXCR and lists one record per CDR3 protein. The data hold thousands of distinct CDR3 sequences, with approximately 30% observed a single time. The chain is built from TRBV11-2 and TRBJ2-6, with D unresolved. The sequencing sample was made of glioma tissue, nonneoplastic brain tissue, or PBMCs (not recorded which). The receptor's source is a human donor with low-grade glioma or glioblastoma, undergoing nonglioma brain surgery, or in good health (not recorded which). CDR3 sequence reads: CASSLGPSGANVLTF. For the CDR3, the DNA is TGTGCCAGCAGCTTAGGGCCATCTGGGGCCAACGTCCTGACTTTC.